This paragraph covers one T cell receptor (beta chain) sequence. Its target is unknown. Germline-derived CDR1 and CDR2 are SEHNR and FQNEAQ (reference sequence). This CDR3 contains 16 residues. V was pared by 1 base and J by 2 bases, with 12 bases between. The authors produced TCR alpha and TCR beta cDNA libraries with sample barcodes and UMIs by 5'RACE using constant-segment primers. TCRdb called the 5' RACE reads again in MiXCR, with one record for every CDR3 protein. The data contain 150,000 or so distinct CDR3 sequences, 25% of them singletons. The data were taken from a study of T-cell memory formation after mild COVID-19. Study overall: There were largely donor-specific TCR clusters.

Study-level results: In pre-infection memory, a portion of responding clones appeared, which suggested that cross-reactive memory joined. Contracting clones localized mainly to CM and EM when CD4+ and mainly to EMRA when CD8+.

J is TRBJ2-1 and V is TRBV7-9; D is unresolved. Sequenced input: PBMCs or a T cell subset sorted from them (not recorded which). The TCR was taken from an adult woman who had mild COVID-19 (a few samples of this study predate the infection). Cell type and time point are not known. The CDR3 nucleotides read TGTGCCAGCAGCTTAGGACCCGGGTTCACCTACAATGAGCAGTTCTTC. Translation: CASSLGPGFTYNEQFF.